The T cell receptor beta chain described here comes from a study of T cell responses to AZD1222 COVID-19 vaccine. Profiling relied on immunoSEQ multiplex PCR, and the TCRdb table lists in-frame clones only, not all of them. Among over 120,000 clones, about 93% were seen once, and the ten largest hold over 7.5%. Germline values: CDR1 MNHEY, CDR2 SVGAGI. V lost 6 bases and J 8 bases, leaving 10 bases between the germline ends. CDR3 size: 11 residues. This receptor was obtained from an adult in good health. The rearrangement uses TRBV6-5 and TRBJ1-1; no clear D. The sequencing here drew on peripheral blood, taken on day 0 of AZD1222 vaccination. The CDR3 DNA reads TGTGCCAGCAGCTTCCGCCGAGAAGCTTTCTTT. As protein: CASSFRREAFF.